A single sample gave rise to the 4 T cell receptor beta chains below, sequenced in a study of blood T cells in healthy people across ages. A second about 6 to 12 cycle PCR used barcoded and J-beta primers. Each CDR3 protein is one row after TCRdb ran MiXCR on the 5' RACE reads. Of 450,000 to 700,000 distinct CDR3 sequences in the sample, approximately 27% were seen once. The specimen sequenced was blood. The receptor source for this set is a woman in her 70s in good health.

The genes are TRBV19 and TRBJ2-5, with a weak D call TRBD2 (5 bases). The last part of the DNA fits TRBJ2-7 better; the J call may be wrong. CDR1 is LNHDA, CDR2 SQIVND, per germline (reference sequence). This CDR3 contains 15 residues. CDR3 in amino acids: CASSIARGRLYEQYF. DNA for the CDR3: TGTGCCAGTAGTATAGCCCGAGGGCGCCTATACGAGCAGTACTTC.

The gene calls are TRBV6-1 and TRBJ2-7; possibly TRBD2 for D (7 bases). The CDR3 is made up of 15 amino acids. Germline V gene sequence: CDR1 MNHNS, CDR2 SASEGT. Deletions cut 4 bases from V and 0 bases from J, with 13 bases between. In nucleotides, the CDR3 is TGTGCCAGCAGTGCAGCGGGGACAAGCTCCTACGAGCAGTACTTC. As protein: CASSAAGTSSYEQYF.

This chain joins TRBV6-2 or TRBV6-3 and TRBJ1-1; TRBD1 might be the D (6 bases). V dropped 7 bases and J dropped 7 bases, with 16 bases sitting between them. The CDR3 length is 13 residues. Germline loops: CDR1 MNHEY, CDR2 SVGEGT. The CDR3: CASNPIGGGEAFF. The CDR3 DNA follows: TGTGCCAGCAATCCCATTGGGGGCGGTGAAGCTTTCTTT.

This chain links TRBV28 with TRBJ2-1, with TRBD2 identical over 9 bases. Germline lookup yields CDR1 MDHEN and CDR2 SYDVKM. There are 15 residues in the CDR3. V was pared by 5 bases and J by 8 bases, with 10 bases of the junction left unmatched. The chain's CDR3 is CASSAGGRRIDEQFF. In nucleotides, the CDR3 is TGTGCCAGCAGTGCGGGGGGGCGAAGAATCGATGAGCAGTTCTTC.